The 15 T cell receptor beta chains in this list originate from one sample, sequenced in a study of blood T cell repertoires in COVID-19. Produced via immunoSEQ multiplex PCR; TCRdb's table is partial and in-frame only. The sample comprises about 160,000 clones, more than 65% of which are singletons, and about 14% rests with the top ten. Sequenced input: peripheral blood. These receptors all come from a woman over 75 with acute or convalescent COVID-19.

The V and J genes are TRBV10-3 and TRBJ2-1; 13 bases fit TRBD2. The CDR3 loop spans 15 amino acids. Germline V gives CDR1 ENHRY, CDR2 SYGVKD. V dropped 4 bases and J dropped 9; count of bases not matched to a gene: 6. The CDR3 region has the DNA TGTGCCATCAGTGGGACTAGCGGGAGTATCAGTGAGCAGTTCTTC. It codes for CAISGTSGSISEQFF.

This clone was seen only once. The genes are TRBV19 and TRBJ1-1, with TRBD1 as a possible D gene (6 bases). Germline loops: CDR1 LNHDA, CDR2 SQIVND (reference sequence). The CDR3 covers 14 residues. Here the CDR3 DNA reads TGTGCTAGTGGAGACAGGTCCATGAACACTGAAGCTTTCTTT. Translation gives CASGDRSMNTEAFF.

This chain joins TRBV2 and TRBJ1-5; 7 bases are shared with TRBD1. Per germline, CDR1 SNHLY and CDR2 FYNNEI. Germline trimming cut 6 bases from V and 6 bases from J; bases unmatched to any gene: 8. This CDR3 contains 14 residues. The CDR3: CASRRTGAPQPQHF. CDR3 DNA: TGTGCCAGCAGGAGAACAGGGGCCCCTCAGCCCCAGCATTTT.

The V and J genes are TRBV15 and TRBJ1-1; D uncertain. The V end lost 0 bases, the J end lost 1 base, and 6 bases lay between the germline ends. Germline V gives CDR1 LNHNV, CDR2 YYDKDF (reference sequence). This CDR3 is 14 amino acids long. The CDR3 DNA sequence: TGTGCCACCAGCAGAGAATCCAAGAACACTGAAGCTTTCTTT. Protein sequence: CATSRESKNTEAFF.

V is TRBV12-3 or TRBV12-4 and J is TRBJ1-1; D is undetermined. The CDR3 sequence is 12 residues long. Trimming cost V 3 bases and J 5 bases, with 7 bases left between them. The CDR3 reads CASSFTGTEAFF. The CDR3 DNA sequence: TGTGCCAGCAGTTTCACGGGGACTGAAGCTTTCTTT.

The chain links TRBV7-9 to TRBJ2-1; 7 bases line up with TRBD1. The germline V gene has CDR1 SEHNR and CDR2 FQNEAQ (reference sequence). Losses at the gene ends were 4 bases for V and 5 bases for J; bases not matched to a gene: 5. CDR3 length: 14 residues. This CDR3 is CASSSRDRHNEQFF. DNA of the CDR3: TGTGCCAGCAGCTCCCGGGACAGACACAATGAGCAGTTCTTC.

The genes are TRBV6-5 and TRBJ2-2; no reliable D call. The germline gives CDR1 MNHEY, CDR2 SVGAGI. The V gene lost 11 bases and the J gene lost 2 bases, with 9 bases spanning the gap. The CDR3 is made up of 12 amino acids. The CDR3 spells CAVYRNTGELFF. The CDR3 DNA reads as TGTGCCGTTTACAGAAACACCGGGGAGCTGTTTTTT.

The chain couples TRBV6-5 to TRBJ1-5; D remains ambiguous. The CDR3 sequence is 15 residues long. Between the trimmed V and J ends, which lost 6 bases and 0 bases, there was a span of 12 bases. CDR1 and CDR2 (germline): MNHEY, SVGAGI. The CDR3 DNA is TGTGCCAGCAGCTCAACAGTGAATAGCAATCAGCCCCAGCATTTT. This encodes CASSSTVNSNQPQHF.

This clone came up a few times. This chain links TRBV6-2 or TRBV6-3 with TRBJ1-2; D is possibly TRBD1 (5 bases). CDR1 MNHEY and CDR2 SVGEGT come from the germline V gene. The CDR3 loop spans 13 amino acids. V was clipped by 2 bases and J by 7 bases, with 11 bases between them. This CDR3 is CASSYAGGGGYTF. CDR3 nucleotide sequence: TGTGCCAGCAGTTACGCCGGGGGAGGTGGCTACACCTTC.

The chain employs TRBV6-5 and TRBJ2-7; possible D gene TRBD2, 5 bases. V was pared by 4 bases and J by 4 bases, with 17 bases between. The germline V gene encodes CDR1 MNHEY and CDR2 SVGAGI. CDR3 length: 15 residues. The CDR3 protein is CASSLSRAASYEQYF. In DNA form, the CDR3 reads TGTGCCAGCAGTTTAAGCCGAGCGGCGTCGTACGAGCAGTACTTC.

V and J are TRBV19 and TRBJ1-6; a weak D match, TRBD1 (6 bases). V lost 10 bases, J lost 9 bases, and 19 bases lay in between. The CDR3 is 14 residues long. In germline, CDR1 is LNHDA, CDR2 SQIVND (reference sequence). The CDR3 DNA follows: TGTGCCACCACCACCGTTCTAGGGGGTTCACCCCTCCACTTT. It translates to CATTTVLGGSPLHF.

In DNA, the CDR3 is TGTGCCAGTAGTGTCTCCGGGACAGGGGTCTACGAGCAGTACTTC. Encoded protein: CASSVSGTGVYEQYF. The chain combines TRBV19 with TRBJ2-7; 10 nucleotides line up with TRBD1. Looked up from germline, CDR1 is LNHDA and CDR2 is SQIVND (reference sequence). CDR3 length: 15 residues. V lost 5 bases, J lost 3 bases, and 7 bases stayed unmatched.

This chain links TRBV9 with TRBJ1-1; D not resolved. CDR1 and CDR2 (germline): SGDLS, YYNGEE. This CDR3 has 15 amino acids. Trimming stripped 0 bases from V and 0 bases from J, with 9 bases between. This chain's CDR3 is CASSVANTLNTEAFF. CDR3 nucleotides: TGTGCCAGCAGCGTAGCTAATACGTTGAACACTGAAGCTTTCTTT.

The J gene is TRBJ1-5, the V gene TRBV19; D is perhaps TRBD1 (6 bases). Germline loops: CDR1 LNHDA, CDR2 SQIVND (reference sequence). V was shortened by 8 bases and J by 5 bases, with 10 bases between the two germline ends. The CDR3 runs 12 residues. CDR3 loop: CASRRGYQPQHF. In nucleotides, the CDR3 is TGTGCCAGTCGAAGGGGGTATCAGCCCCAGCATTTT.

Details on this clone: One end of the junction varies from germline; a read error may be responsible. The rearrangement joins TRBV4-1 to TRBJ2-5, with D possibly TRBD2 on 7 matching bases. The germline CDR1 and CDR2 sequences are MGHRA and YSYEKL. This CDR3 has 16 amino acids. The CDR3 sequence is CARSRAGGLEGETQYF. In DNA form, the CDR3 reads TGCGCCCGCAGCCGGGCCGGGGGGCTTGAGGGCGAGACCCAGTACTTC.